This T cell receptor beta chain was recorded in a study of vaccination effects on CD4 cells after COVID-19 (dated by TCRdb to 2022 to 2024). In terms of the full investigation: After vaccination, three convalescent patients were sampled both early (day +14) and late (day +241, +227, +161 respectively). The full study included ten to eleven COVID-19 convalescent patients and several SARS-CoV-2-naive healthy vaccine recipients. In both COVID-19 convalescent patients and infection-naive vaccine recipients, the study compared SARS-CoV-2 spike-specific CD4+ TCR repertoires from before mRNA vaccination with those from after it. Post-vaccine samples across the study were collected a median of 72 days after the second dose, with a range of 14 to 241. The Oncomine TCR Beta short-read assay on an Illumina iSeq 100 was used to sequence cultures from other donors in the study. Overall results and qualifications from the work: At late post-vaccination timepoints, both infection-induced and vaccine-induced clones showed marked clonal contraction, consistent with waning T cell responses. Among convalescent patients, the spike-reactive repertoire after vaccination was made up mainly of new vaccine-induced clones that were largely distinct from the clones induced by infection. The study was limited by a small number of convalescent patients, and early post-infection timepoints were lacking.

This clone was seen more than once but under ten times. Its recognized antigen is unknown. No base-level quality is on record; no much larger clone is a single base apart. Trimming takes 6 bases from V and 0 bases from J, and the germline ends sit 9 bases apart. The germline V gene (reference sequence) sets CDR1 to MNHNY and CDR2 to SVGAGI. The CDR3 measures 15 amino acids from cysteine to phenylalanine. Just CDR3 DNA is preserved here, 45 bases in frame from base 1. The library was prepared using the immunoSEQ multiplex PCR assay. DNA from the CD4+ T cells that had been cultured and isolated underwent TCR beta CDR3 sequencing. The authors processed their data as follows. Non-productive TCR sequences were removed and reads were trimmed to the CDR3 region, keeping CDR3s of at least 7 amino acids. The MANAFEST web app was used to identify antigen-specific clonotypes by comparing expansion in peptide wells with expansion in reference cultures. For clones to be considered positive, expansion at FDR<0.05 versus reference and all other wells, an odds ratio above 5, and a frequency above 0.1% in two replicate wells were required. Clonotypes significantly expanded in SARS-CoV-2 spike wells and in at least one common cold coronavirus spike condition were defined as cross-reactive. Using the stringdist R package, CDR3 similarity was measured by Levenshtein distance, and unrooted trees were constructed with ape in R 3.6.1. Held by TCRdb, this immuneACCESS table contains in-frame sequences only and omits some clones. Under half of the omission traces to an unresolved V gene where checked; the cause of the rest is unknown. From that table come the V and J calls and clone size; the DNA was used to work out D and trimming. The table for this sample lists around 12,000 clones; around 73% of them were counted only once. The ten most abundant clones make up 33% of the sample.

In the ViraFEST assay, PBMC were stimulated with viral peptide pools, and TCR sequencing was then used to find antigen-specific CD4+ T cell clonotypes based on their expansion. After 10 days of culture, CD4+ T cells were isolated with the EasySep CD4+ T cell isolation kit. Convalescent patients had PCR-confirmed SARS-CoV-2 infection between March and December 2020, before Alpha, Beta and Delta variants emerged in the United States. Two doses of either the BNT162b2 or the mRNA-1273 mRNA SARS-CoV-2 vaccine were administered to participants. About 1.8 million PBMC per well were cultured with roughly 10 ug/ml peptides in IMDM containing roughly 5% human AB serum, 10 IU/ml IL-2 and gentamicin. Half of the culture medium was replaced with fresh IL-2-containing medium on days 3 and 7. Each peptide stimulation condition was cultured in triplicate wells unless otherwise noted. Using Ficoll-Paque Plus gradient centrifugation, PBMC were separated from whole blood and then either used fresh or cryopreserved at -140C. The overlapping peptide pools covered the spike proteins of SARS-CoV-2 and of the common cold coronaviruses HCoV-NL63, HCoV-OC43 and HCoV-229E. The QIAamp micro DNA kit was used to extract genomic DNA from the cultured CD4+ T cells.

Sequenced material: CD4+ T cells from PBMCs cultured with HCoV-NL63 spike peptides, taken after COVID-19 vaccination. The cell subset or site label here, explained by the study, means: HCoV-NL63 spike overlapping peptide pool stimulation. The V gene is TRBV6-6 and the J gene is TRBJ1-6; the D gene identity is not certain. The sequence was obtained from a human donor who had a prior SARS-CoV-2 infection. DNA sequence: TGTGCCAGCAGGTCAACGAGCTCCTATAATTCACCCCTCCACTTT. Translated, this is CASRSTSSYNSPLHF.